These 3 T cell receptor beta chains were all obtained from the same sample, sequenced in a study of shared clonotypes between healthy human individuals. Profiling relied on immunoSEQ multiplex PCR, and the TCRdb table lists in-frame clones only, not all of them. The sample lists about 2.2 million clones, 90% to 95% seen once, with less than 2% in the top ten. Naive CD8 cells, CD45RO-negative and positively selected for CCR7, excluded terminally differentiated effector memory CD45RA+ cells. The sample taken for sequencing was naive CD8+ T cells from PBMCs. Every receptor here comes from a man aged 18 to 29 in good health. Some clones in this sample may be carry-over from other donors' samples.

The gene calls are TRBV27 and TRBJ2-7, with TRBD1 as a possible D gene (6 bases). The CDR3 covers 16 residues. The germline gives CDR1 MNHEY, CDR2 SMNVEV (reference sequence). Trimming removed 6 bases from V and 4 bases from J, with 22 bases in between. In DNA form, the CDR3 reads TGTGCCAGCAGCCTCACCTATAGGACAGAACTTTACGAGCAGTACTTC. It is translated as CASSLTYRTELYEQYF.

The gene calls are TRBV10-3 and TRBJ2-1, with 7 bases matching TRBD1. The CDR3 runs to 14 residues. The V gene's germline CDR1 is ENHRY and CDR2 SYGVKD. V was clipped by 3 bases and J by 5 bases; unmatched bases: 4. CDR3 bases: TGTGCCATCAGTGATTGGGACAGAAACAATGAGCAGTTCTTC. Translation: CAISDWDRNNEQFF.

The chain combines TRBV7-2 with TRBJ2-3; 7 bases agree with TRBD2. CDR3 length: 15 residues. With 6 bases clipped from V and 1 base from J, the junction kept 7 bases outside the gene matches. Germline-derived CDR1 and CDR2 are SGHTA and FQGNSA. CDR3 sequence (DNA): TGTGCCAGCAGATTAACTAGCGCCCGCACAGATACGCAGTATTTT. It yields the protein CASRLTSARTDTQYF.